One and the same sample provided the 20 T cell receptor beta chains below, sequenced in a study of blood T cell repertoires in COVID-19. Profiling relied on immunoSEQ multiplex PCR, and the TCRdb table lists in-frame clones only, not all of them. The sample contains 60,000 or so clones, under 95% of which appear only once. What was sequenced was peripheral blood. Receptors were obtained from a human donor in a cohort sampled during active COVID-19.

The rearrangement uses TRBV24-1 and TRBJ2-2; 8 positions match TRBD1. Losses at the gene ends were 3 bases for V and 2 bases for J; bases not matched to a gene: 7. Per germline, CDR1 KGHDR and CDR2 SFDVKD. This CDR3 spans 17 amino acids. The CDR3 DNA reads as TGTGCCACCAGTGATCCGAGGACAGGGCCTAACACCGGGGAGCTGTTTTTT. It is translated as CATSDPRTGPNTGELFF.

In nucleotides, the CDR3 is TGTGCCAGTAGTATACGGGGGGATTCTAACTATGGCTACACCTTC. The encoded protein is CASSIRGDSNYGYTF. The rearrangement links TRBV19 to TRBJ1-2; tentative D call: TRBD1 (5 bases). Trimming took 2 bases from V and 0 from J, leaving 10 bases between them. CDR3 length equals 15 residues. CDR1 and CDR2 from the germline V gene are LNHDA and SQIVND (reference sequence).

This chain links TRBV7-6 with TRBJ1-6, with 8 bases lining up with TRBD1. CDR3 length: 14 residues. The germline gives CDR1 SGHVS, CDR2 FNYEAQ. V shed 5 bases and J 10 bases; nucleotides not matched to a gene: 7. The CDR3 DNA sequence: TGTGCCAGCAGCGCCCAGGGGGCAGAGTCACCCCTCCACTTT. Translation: CASSAQGAESPLHF. Drawing the rest from reference TRBV7-6 and TRBJ1-6, the complete variable domain is GAGVSQSPRYKVTKRGQDVALRCDPISGHVSLYWYRQALGQGPEFLTYFNYEAQQDKSGLPNDRFSAERPEGSISTLTIQRTEQRDSAMYRCASSAQGAESPLHFGNGTRLTVT.

V usage is TRBV6-6 and J usage is TRBJ2-1, with D perhaps TRBD1 (6 bases). Trimming left V 10 bases short and J 4 bases short, with 11 bases between. This CDR3 has 12 amino acids. Germline V lookup: CDR1 MNHNY, CDR2 SVGAGI (reference sequence). The CDR3 is CATWTAYNEQFF. CDR3 sequence (DNA): TGTGCCACGTGGACAGCTTACAATGAGCAGTTCTTC.

The chain combines TRBV28 with TRBJ2-1; 8 bases agree with TRBD1. The CDR3 is 13 residues long. V gave up 5 bases and J gave up 8 bases; unmatched junction bases: 5. Looked up from germline, CDR1 is MDHEN and CDR2 is SYDVKM. Here the CDR3 DNA reads TGTGCCAGCAGTGCCGACAGGGGCGATGAGCAGTTCTTC. It translates to CASSADRGDEQFF.

The chain is built from TRBV19 and TRBJ2-7, with a tentative D call TRBD1 (6 bases). V was trimmed by 9 bases and J by 2 bases, leaving 14 bases between them. This CDR3 has 13 residues. The germline V gene has CDR1 LNHDA and CDR2 SQIVND (reference sequence). The CDR3 DNA reads TGTGCCAGCGCGCGTAGGGGGACCTACGAGCAGTACTTC. It is translated as CASARRGTYEQYF. Based on the CDR3 plus reference TRBV19 and TRBJ2-7, the full variable domain is DGGITQSPKYLFRKEGQNVTLSCEQNLNHDAMYWYRQDPGQGLRLIYYSQIVNDFQKGDIAEGYSVSREKKESFPLTVTSAQKNPTAFYLCASARRGTYEQYFGPGTRLTVT.

The V and J genes are TRBV7-5 and TRBJ2-7; the table's D call of TRBD2 was not tested on the DNA. TRBV7-5 is deemed a pseudogene. The CDR3 is 13 amino acids. The CDR3 DNA reads TGTGTCAGAAGCTTTGGCCCTACCGGGGAGCAGTACTTC. Amino acids: CVRSFGPTGEQYF.

The chain combines TRBV28 with TRBJ2-5, with D unresolved. Germline lookup yields CDR1 MDHEN and CDR2 SYDVKM. V gave up 6 bases and J gave up 2 bases, with 10 bases separating them. CDR3 size: 13 residues. In DNA form, the CDR3 reads TGTGCCAGCAGAGACACCCTACAAGAGACCCAGTACTTC. Its translation: CASRDTLQETQYF.

V and J are TRBV5-1 and TRBJ2-6; perhaps TRBD1 as D (6 bases). Per germline, CDR1 SGHRS and CDR2 YFSETQ. The CDR3 contains 15 residues. The V end lost 4 bases, the J end lost 2 bases, and 10 bases lay between the germline ends. The CDR3 DNA follows: TGCGCCAGCAGCGAACAGGGAACTGGGGCCAACGTCCTGACTTTC. Its translation is CASSEQGTGANVLTF.

This clone has just a few counts. The chain recombines TRBV4-1 with TRBJ2-2; D remains ambiguous. This CDR3 contains 13 residues. Trimming took off 0 bases at V and 8 bases at J, with 7 bases between the two ends. The germline CDR1 and CDR2 sequences are MGHRA and YSYEKL. The CDR3, as DNA: TGCGCCAGCAGCCAAGAGGGCGTTGGGGAGCTGTTTTTT. Translating it yields CASSQEGVGELFF.

The J gene is TRBJ1-3, the V gene TRBV3-1 (or the pseudogene TRBV3-2); D might be TRBD1 (6 bases). V lost 5 bases and J 4 bases, leaving 21 bases between the germline ends. Germline CDR1 is LGHDT and CDR2 is YNNKEL (reference sequence). The CDR3 loop spans 17 amino acids. As DNA, the CDR3 is TGTGCCAGCAGCATTCAGACAGGCCGAAGAGTCGGAAACACCATATATTTT. Amino acids: CASSIQTGRRVGNTIYF.

The chain couples TRBV9 to TRBJ1-1; TRBD1 aligns across 7 bases. CDR3 size: 12 residues. The V and J ends lost 4 bases and 8 bases, in that order; junction bases with no gene match: 5. Germline CDR1 is SGDLS and CDR2 is YYNGEE. In DNA form, the CDR3 reads TGTGCCAGCAGCCCACAGGGGACCGAAGCTTTCTTT. Translating gives CASSPQGTEAFF.

The chain is built from TRBV3-1 (or the pseudogene TRBV3-2) and TRBJ2-7, with a possible D match to TRBD2 (6 bases). V lost 1 base and J lost 2, with 9 bases in between. The CDR3 is made up of 14 amino acids. Germline V gene sequence: CDR1 LGHDT, CDR2 YNNKEL (reference sequence). The CDR3, as DNA: TGTGCCAGCAGCCAAGCGGGGGTCCCCTACGAGCAGTACTTC. It specifies CASSQAGVPYEQYF.

The chain couples TRBV5-5 to TRBJ2-1; D possibly corresponds to TRBD1 (5 bases). The V gene's germline CDR1 is SGHKS and CDR2 YYEKEE (reference sequence). V was shortened by 3 bases and J by 2 bases, with 15 bases between the two germline ends. This CDR3 has 16 amino acids. CDR3 in DNA: TGTGCCAGCAGCTGGGGCGGTGCGGAGACCTACAATGAGCAGTTCTTC. Protein product: CASSWGGAETYNEQFF.

The V call is TRBV13, the J call TRBJ2-7, with TRBD1 identical over 9 bases. CDR3 length: 14 residues. The germline V gene has CDR1 PRHDT and CDR2 FYEKMQ (reference sequence). V shed 2 bases, J shed 5 bases, and the junction held 4 bases outside the gene matches. The CDR3 sequence is CASSLLTGGNEQYF. DNA of the CDR3: TGTGCCAGCAGCTTACTTACAGGGGGCAACGAGCAGTACTTC.

The chain uses TRBV5-5 and TRBJ2-1; D may be TRBD1 (6 bases). V was pared by 4 bases and J by 8 bases, with 19 bases between. CDR3 size: 15 residues. CDR1 is SGHKS, CDR2 YYEKEE, per germline (reference sequence). The CDR3 nucleotides are TGTGCCAGCAGCGCACAGGGACAATCTAAGTATGAGCAGTTCTTC. Its protein product is CASSAQGQSKYEQFF.

The rearrangement joins TRBV7-9 to TRBJ1-6; perhaps TRBD1 as D (5 bases). This CDR3 contains 13 residues. Germline CDR1 and CDR2: SEHNR and FQNEAQ (reference sequence). V shed 5 bases and J shed 10 bases, with 12 bases lying between them. The CDR3 sequence is CASSPRRGSPLHF. For the CDR3, the DNA is TGTGCCAGCAGCCCCCGGAGGGGATCACCCCTCCACTTT.

V and J are TRBV5-6 and TRBJ1-2; D gene unclear. This CDR3 is built from 13 residues. V lost 4 bases, J lost 3 bases, and 10 bases lay in between. Germline assignment: CDR1 SGHDT and CDR2 YYEEEE. CDR3 loop: CASSQYSDYGYTF. The CDR3 region has the DNA TGTGCCAGCAGCCAATACAGTGACTATGGCTACACCTTC.

The CDR3 protein is CASSLEGTGYNEQYF. The CDR3 coding sequence is TGCGCCAGCAGCTTGGAGGGGACAGGGTACAACGAGCAGTACTTC. The rearrangement uses TRBV5-1 and TRBJ2-7; 9 positions match TRBD1. With V trimmed by 0 bases and J by 5 bases, 6 bases remained unmatched. Germline CDR1 SGHRS, CDR2 YFSETQ. The CDR3 has 15 residues.

This chain joins TRBV28 and TRBJ2-1, with 10 bases aligning to TRBD2. This CDR3 spans 18 amino acids. From germline, CDR1 is MDHEN and CDR2 SYDVKM. The J segment lost 0 bases and the V segment lost 8 bases, leaving 13 bases of the junction unmatched. The CDR3 DNA reads as TGTGCCAGCGTACCAGGCGGCCTAGCGGGAGACTCCTACAATGAGCAGTTCTTC. The encoded protein is CASVPGGLAGDSYNEQFF.